This T cell receptor beta chain is from a study of blood T cell repertoires in COVID-19. On the study more broadly: From T cells, B-cell-depleted T cells, or PBMCs came the material, which was cDNA or gDNA.

The germline gives CDR1 LNHDA, CDR2 SQIVND (reference sequence). This CDR3 region has 14 residues. Trimming left V 6 bases short and J 7 bases short, with 16 bases between. Clones were sequenced by immunoSEQ multiplex PCR, and TCRdb holds only the in-frame ones, with some missing. The sample has about 97,000 clones, 81% seen once. The genes are TRBV19 and TRBJ1-5, with D perhaps matching TRBD1 (6 bases). The receptor's source is a man between 60 and 75 years old with acute or convalescent COVID-19. The specimen was peripheral blood. The CDR3 reads CASRHRDIPQPQHF. The DNA of the CDR3 is TGTGCCAGTAGGCACCGGGACATCCCCCAGCCCCAGCATTTT. Based on the CDR3 plus reference TRBV19 and TRBJ1-5, the full variable domain is DGGITQSPKYLFRKEGQNVTLSCEQNLNHDAMYWYRQDPGQGLRLIYYSQIVNDFQKGDIAEGYSVSREKKESFPLTVTSAQKNPTAFYLCASRHRDIPQPQHFGDGTRLSIL.